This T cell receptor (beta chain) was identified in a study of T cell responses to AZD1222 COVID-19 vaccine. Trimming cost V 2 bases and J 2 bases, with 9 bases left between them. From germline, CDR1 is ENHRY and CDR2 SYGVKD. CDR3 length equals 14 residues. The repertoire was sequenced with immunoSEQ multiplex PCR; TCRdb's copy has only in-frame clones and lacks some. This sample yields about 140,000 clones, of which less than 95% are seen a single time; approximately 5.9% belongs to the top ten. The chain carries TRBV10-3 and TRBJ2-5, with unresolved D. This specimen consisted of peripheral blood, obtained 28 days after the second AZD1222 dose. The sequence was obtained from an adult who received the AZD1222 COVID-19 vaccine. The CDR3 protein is CAISESTAQETQYF. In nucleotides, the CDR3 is TGTGCCATCAGTGAGAGTACAGCTCAAGAGACCCAGTACTTC.